This paragraph reports one TCR beta chain. Methods used by the authors: Quantification of nucleated cells was approximated via reference gene primer amplification. Measured with immunoSEQ multiplex PCR; TCRdb has only the in-frame clones, and not every one. V and J calls and clone size follow that table, whereas D and trimming were derived from the DNA. The table records hundreds of thousands of clones, about 80% of them present only once. V lost 0 bases, J lost 0 bases, and 9 bases lay in between. There are 15 residues in the CDR3. Germline values: CDR1 SGHRS, CDR2 YFSETQ. These data come from a study of blood T cell repertoires in COVID-19. The wider study: The origin of the acute and convalescent COVID-19 samples was the United States, Italy and Spain.

The chain uses TRBV5-1 and TRBJ1-1; D gene ambiguous. This sequence was found in a woman aged 45-60 years who had recovered from COVID-19. Sequencing was performed on peripheral blood. The CDR3 loop reads CASSLGATVNTEAFF. The DNA of the CDR3 is TGCGCCAGCAGCTTGGGGGCCACGGTGAACACTGAAGCTTTCTTT.